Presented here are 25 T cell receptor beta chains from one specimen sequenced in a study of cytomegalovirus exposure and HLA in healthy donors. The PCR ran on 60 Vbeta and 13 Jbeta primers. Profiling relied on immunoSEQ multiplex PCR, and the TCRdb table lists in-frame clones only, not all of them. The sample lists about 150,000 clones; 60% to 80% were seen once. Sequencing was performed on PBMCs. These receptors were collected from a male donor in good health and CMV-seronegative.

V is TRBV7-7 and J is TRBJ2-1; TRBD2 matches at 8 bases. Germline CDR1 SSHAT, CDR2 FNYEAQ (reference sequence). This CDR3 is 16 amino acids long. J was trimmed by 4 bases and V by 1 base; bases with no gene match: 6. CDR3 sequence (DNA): TGTGCCAGCAGCTTAGGCGCCACTAGCGGATACAATGAGCAGTTCTTC. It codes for CASSLGATSGYNEQFF. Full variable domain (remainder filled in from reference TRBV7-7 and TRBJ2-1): GAGVSQSPRYKVTKRGQDVTLRCDPISSHATLYWYQQALGQGPEFLTYFNYEAQPDKSGLPSDRFSAERPEGSISTLTIQRTEQRDSAMYRCASSLGATSGYNEQFFGPGTRLTVL.

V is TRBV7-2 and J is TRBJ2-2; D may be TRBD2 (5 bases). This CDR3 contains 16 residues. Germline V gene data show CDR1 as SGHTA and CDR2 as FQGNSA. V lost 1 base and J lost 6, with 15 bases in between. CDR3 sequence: CASSLEPGGLSGELFF. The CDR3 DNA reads TGTGCCAGCAGCTTAGAGCCAGGCGGGCTGTCCGGGGAGCTGTTTTTT.

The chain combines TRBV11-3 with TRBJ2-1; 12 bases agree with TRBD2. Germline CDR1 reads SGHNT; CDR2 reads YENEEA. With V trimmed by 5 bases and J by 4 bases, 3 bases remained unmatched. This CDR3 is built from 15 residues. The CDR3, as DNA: TGTGCCAGCAGCCCCGGGACTAGCGGGTACAATGAGCAGTTCTTC. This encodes CASSPGTSGYNEQFF. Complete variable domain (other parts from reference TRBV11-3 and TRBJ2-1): EAGVVQSPRYKIIEKKQPVAFWCNPISGHNTLYWYLQNLGQGPELLIRYENEEAVDDSQLPKDRFSAERLKGVDSTLKIQPAELGDSAVYLCASSPGTSGYNEQFFGPGTRLTVL.

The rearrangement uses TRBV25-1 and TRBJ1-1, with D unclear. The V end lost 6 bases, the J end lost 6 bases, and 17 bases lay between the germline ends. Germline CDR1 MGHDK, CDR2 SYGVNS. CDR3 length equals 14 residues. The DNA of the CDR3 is TGTGCCAGCAGCCCCAGCTCGGGGATCCCTGAAGCTTTCTTT. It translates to CASSPSSGIPEAFF. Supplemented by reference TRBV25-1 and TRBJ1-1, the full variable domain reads EADIYQTPRYLVIGTGKKITLECSQTMGHDKMYWYQQDPGMELHLIHYSYGVNSTEKGDLSSESTVSRIRTEHFPLTLESARPSHTSQYLCASSPSSGIPEAFFGQGTRLTVV.

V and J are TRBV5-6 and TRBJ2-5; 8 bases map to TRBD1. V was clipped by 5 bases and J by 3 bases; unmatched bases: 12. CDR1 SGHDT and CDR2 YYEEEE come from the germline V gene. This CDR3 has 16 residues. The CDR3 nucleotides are TGTGCCAGCAGGGGGTCGACAGGGGTGGGTGAAGAGACCCAGTACTTC. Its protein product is CASRGSTGVGEETQYF.

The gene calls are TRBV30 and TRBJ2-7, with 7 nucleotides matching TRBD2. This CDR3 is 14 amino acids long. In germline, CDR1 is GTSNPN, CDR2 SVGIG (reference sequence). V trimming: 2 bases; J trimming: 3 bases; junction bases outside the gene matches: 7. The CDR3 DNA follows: TGTGCCTGGAGTCAGGCGGGGGACTACTACGAGCAGTACTTC. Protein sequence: CAWSQAGDYYEQYF. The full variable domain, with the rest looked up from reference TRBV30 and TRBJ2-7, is SQTIHQWPATLVQPVGSPLSLECTVEGTSNPNLYWYRQAAGRGLQLLFYSVGIGQISSEVPQNLSASRPQDRQFILSSKKLLLSDSGFYLCAWSQAGDYYEQYFGPGTRLTVT.

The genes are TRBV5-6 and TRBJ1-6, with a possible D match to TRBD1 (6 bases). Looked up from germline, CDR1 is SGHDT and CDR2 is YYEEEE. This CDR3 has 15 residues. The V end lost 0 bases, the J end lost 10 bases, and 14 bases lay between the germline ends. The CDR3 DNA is TGTGCCAGCAGCTTGGGAGGGCAGGGGAAATCACCCCTCCACTTT. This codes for CASSLGGQGKSPLHF.

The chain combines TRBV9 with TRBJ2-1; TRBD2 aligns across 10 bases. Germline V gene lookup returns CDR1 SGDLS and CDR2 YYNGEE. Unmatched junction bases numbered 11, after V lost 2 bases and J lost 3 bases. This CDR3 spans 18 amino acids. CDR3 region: CASSVEVTSGNLYNEQFF. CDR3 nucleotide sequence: TGTGCCAGCAGCGTCGAGGTCACTAGCGGGAACCTCTACAATGAGCAGTTCTTC.

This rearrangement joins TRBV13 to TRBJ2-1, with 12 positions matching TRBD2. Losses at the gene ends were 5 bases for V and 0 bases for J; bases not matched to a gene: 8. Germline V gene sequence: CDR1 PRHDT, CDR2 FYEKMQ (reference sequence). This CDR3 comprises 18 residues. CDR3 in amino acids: CASSPWTSGDSSYNEQFF. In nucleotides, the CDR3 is TGTGCCAGCAGCCCCTGGACTAGCGGGGACAGCTCCTACAATGAGCAGTTCTTC.

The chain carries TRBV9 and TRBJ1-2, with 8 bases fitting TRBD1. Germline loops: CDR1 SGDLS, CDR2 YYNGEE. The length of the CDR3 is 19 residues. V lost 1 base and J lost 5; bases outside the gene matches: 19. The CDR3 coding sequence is TGTGCCAGCAGCGTACGGGCTTTGACAGGGGCCACCCAATTGTATGGCTACACCTTC. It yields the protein CASSVRALTGATQLYGYTF.

In DNA, the CDR3 is TGTGCCAGCAGCGTAGATCTTGTGTCTACTGAAGCTTTCTTT. Its protein product is CASSVDLVSTEAFF. This chain uses TRBV9 with TRBJ1-1; D is unclear. V was cut by 0 bases and J by 5 bases, with 11 bases left in between. Germline lookup yields CDR1 SGDLS and CDR2 YYNGEE. The CDR3 spans 14 residues.

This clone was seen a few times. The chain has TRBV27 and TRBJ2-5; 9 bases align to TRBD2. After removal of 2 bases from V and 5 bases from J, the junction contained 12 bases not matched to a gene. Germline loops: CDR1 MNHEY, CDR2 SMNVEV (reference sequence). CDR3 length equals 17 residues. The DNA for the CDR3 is TGTGCCAGCAGTTTAAGGGCTAGCGGGGACCGGGGGGAGACCCAGTACTTC. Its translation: CASSLRASGDRGETQYF.

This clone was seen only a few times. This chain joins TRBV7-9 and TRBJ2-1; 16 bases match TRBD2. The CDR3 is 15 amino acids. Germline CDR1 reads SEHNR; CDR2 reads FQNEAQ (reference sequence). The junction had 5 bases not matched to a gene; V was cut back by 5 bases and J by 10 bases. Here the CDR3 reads CASSPPGLAGGEQFF. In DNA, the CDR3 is TGTGCCAGCAGCCCCCCGGGACTAGCGGGAGGGGAGCAGTTCTTC. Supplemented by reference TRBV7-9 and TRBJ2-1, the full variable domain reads DTGVSQNPRHKITKRGQNVTFRCDPISEHNRLYWYRQTLGQGPEFLTYFQNEAQLEKSRLLSDRFSAERPKGSFSTLEIQRTEQGDSAMYLCASSPPGLAGGEQFFGPGTRLTVL.

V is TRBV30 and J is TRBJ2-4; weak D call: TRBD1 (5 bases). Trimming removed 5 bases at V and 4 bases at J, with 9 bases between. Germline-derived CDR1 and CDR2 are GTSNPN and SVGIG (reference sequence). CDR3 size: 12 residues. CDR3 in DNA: TGTGCCTGGGACAGCTCAAAAAACATTCAGTACTTC. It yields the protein CAWDSSKNIQYF.

The CDR3 sequence: CASTPAAGFQETQYF. In DNA form, the CDR3 reads TGTGCCTCGACTCCGGCGGCGGGGTTCCAAGAGACCCAGTACTTC. J is TRBJ2-5 and V is TRBV19; weak D call: TRBD2 (6 bases). V lost 11 bases, J lost 1 base, and 20 bases lay in between. The CDR3 loop spans 15 amino acids. The V gene's germline CDR1 is LNHDA and CDR2 SQIVND (reference sequence).

In nucleotides, the CDR3 is TGTGCCAGCCAGGTGTCGCGAAGTTCAGAGACCCAGTACTTC. This sequence encodes CASQVSRSSETQYF. The gene calls are TRBV19 and TRBJ2-5; D is unclear. CDR3 length: 14 amino acids. V shed 9 bases and J shed 4 bases, with 18 bases lying between them. Germline loops: CDR1 LNHDA, CDR2 SQIVND (reference sequence).

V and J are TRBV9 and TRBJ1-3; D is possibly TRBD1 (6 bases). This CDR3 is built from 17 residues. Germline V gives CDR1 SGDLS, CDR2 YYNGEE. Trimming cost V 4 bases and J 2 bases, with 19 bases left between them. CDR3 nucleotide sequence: TGTGCCAGCAGCCTCAGCGACAGGTCATATACTGGAAACACCATATATTTT. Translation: CASSLSDRSYTGNTIYF. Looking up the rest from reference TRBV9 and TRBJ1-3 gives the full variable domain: DSGVTQTPKHLITATGQRVTLRCSPRSGDLSVYWYQQSLDQGLQFLIQYYNGEERAKGNILERFSAQQFPDLHSELNLSSLELGDSALYFCASSLSDRSYTGNTIYFGEGSWLTVV.

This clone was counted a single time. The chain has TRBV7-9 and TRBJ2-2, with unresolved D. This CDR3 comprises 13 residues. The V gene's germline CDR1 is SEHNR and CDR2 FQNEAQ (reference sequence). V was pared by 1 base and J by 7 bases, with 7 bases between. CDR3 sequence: CASSLDYGGELFF. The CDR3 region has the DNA TGTGCCAGCAGCTTAGACTATGGCGGGGAGCTGTTTTTT.

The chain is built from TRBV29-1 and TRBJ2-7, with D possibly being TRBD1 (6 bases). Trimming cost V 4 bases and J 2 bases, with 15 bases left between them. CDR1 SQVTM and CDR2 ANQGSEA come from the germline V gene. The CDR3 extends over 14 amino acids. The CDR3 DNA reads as TGCAGCGTTGTGACACACAGGGAACCCTACGAGCAGTACTTC. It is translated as CSVVTHREPYEQYF.

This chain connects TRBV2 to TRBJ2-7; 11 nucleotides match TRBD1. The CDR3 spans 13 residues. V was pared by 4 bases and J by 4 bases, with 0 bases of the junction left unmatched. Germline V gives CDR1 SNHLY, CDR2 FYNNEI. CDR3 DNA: TGTGCCAGCAGTGGGGACAGGGGGTACGAGCAGTACTTC. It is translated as CASSGDRGYEQYF.

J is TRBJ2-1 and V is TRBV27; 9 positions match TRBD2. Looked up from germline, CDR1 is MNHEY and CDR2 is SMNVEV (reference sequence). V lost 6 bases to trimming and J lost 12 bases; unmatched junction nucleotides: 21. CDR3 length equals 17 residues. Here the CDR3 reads CASRPSPGAGGPLGQFF. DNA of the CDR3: TGTGCCAGCAGACCGTCCCCCGGAGCGGGGGGCCCCTTGGGGCAGTTCTTC.

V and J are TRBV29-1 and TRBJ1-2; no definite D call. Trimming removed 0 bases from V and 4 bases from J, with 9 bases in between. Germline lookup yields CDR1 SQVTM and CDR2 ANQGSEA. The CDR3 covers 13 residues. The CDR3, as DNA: TGCAGCGTTGAAGATAACCGCAGCTATGGCTACACCTTC. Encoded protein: CSVEDNRSYGYTF.

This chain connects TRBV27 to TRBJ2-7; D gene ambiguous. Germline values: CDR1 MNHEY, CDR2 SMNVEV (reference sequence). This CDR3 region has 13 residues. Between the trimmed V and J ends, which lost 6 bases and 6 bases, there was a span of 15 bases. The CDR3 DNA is TGTGCCAGCAGACCCTCCCCTTGGCTCGAGCAGTACTTC. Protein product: CASRPSPWLEQYF.

CDR3 DNA sequence: TGTGCCAGCAGCTCAGGACTAGCGGGAGACTACGAGCAGTACTTC. This codes for CASSSGLAGDYEQYF. The chain has TRBV7-9 and TRBJ2-7; TRBD2 agrees at 13 bases. CDR1 and CDR2 from the germline V gene are SEHNR and FQNEAQ (reference sequence). V shed 4 bases and J 3 bases; nucleotides not matched to a gene: 3. The CDR3 loop spans 15 amino acids.

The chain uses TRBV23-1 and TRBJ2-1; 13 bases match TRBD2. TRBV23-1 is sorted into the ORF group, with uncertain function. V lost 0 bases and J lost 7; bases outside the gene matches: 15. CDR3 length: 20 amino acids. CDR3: CASSQSTLGTSGICRNEQFF. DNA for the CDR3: TGCGCCAGCAGTCAATCAACATTGGGGACTAGCGGGATTTGTCGGAATGAGCAGTTCTTC.